Presented here are 20 T cell receptor beta chains from one specimen sequenced in a study of OX40 agonist ivuxolimab in advanced cancers. The method was immunoSEQ multiplex PCR; TCRdb's version includes in-frame clones alone and lacks a portion of them. The sample includes 70,000 or so clones, more than 80% of them seen just once. The specimen was CD4+ or CD8+ T cells sorted from blood, collected in a trial of the OX40 agonist ivuxolimab. The receptors were gathered from an adult with an advanced solid tumor such as melanoma, head and neck, liver or kidney cancer.

The V and J genes are TRBV29-1 and TRBJ2-5; D is unresolved. Trimming removed 4 bases from V and 3 bases from J, with 9 bases in between. CDR1 is SQVTM and CDR2 is ANQGSEA in the germline V gene. The CDR3 contains 12 residues. The CDR3 bases are TGCAGCGTTGTGGACGGTGAAGAGACCCAGTACTTC. Translation gives CSVVDGEETQYF. Together with reference TRBV29-1 and TRBJ2-5, the CDR3 gives the full variable domain: SAVISQKPSRDICQRGTSLTIQCQVDSQVTMMFWYRQQPGQSLTLIATANQGSEATYESGFVIDKFPISRPNLTFSTLTVSNMSPEDSSIYLCSVVDGEETQYFGPGTRLLVL.

This clone is a singleton in its sample. J is TRBJ1-2 and V is TRBV28; TRBD1 matches at 7 bases. The CDR3 spans 14 residues. V lost 0 bases to trimming and J lost 6 bases; unmatched junction nucleotides: 4. CDR1 is MDHEN, CDR2 SYDVKM, per germline. The CDR3 loop reads CASSLWEGANGYTF. In DNA, the CDR3 is TGTGCCAGCAGTTTATGGGAGGGGGCAAATGGCTACACCTTC.

The rearrangement uses TRBV30 and TRBJ1-5; D remains unclear. The germline CDR1 and CDR2 sequences are GTSNPN and SVGIG (reference sequence). V dropped 1 base and J dropped 0 bases, with 16 bases sitting between them. CDR3 length: 17 amino acids. The CDR3 DNA reads TGTGCCTGGAGTGGGGGAAAGACGGATAATAGCAATCAGCCCCAGCATTTT. Translating it yields CAWSGGKTDNSNQPQHF. Full variable domain (remainder filled in from reference TRBV30 and TRBJ1-5): SQTIHQWPATLVQPVGSPLSLECTVEGTSNPNLYWYRQAAGRGLQLLFYSVGIGQISSEVPQNLSASRPQDRQFILSSKKLLLSDSGFYLCAWSGGKTDNSNQPQHFGDGTRLSIL.

This chain joins TRBV27 and TRBJ2-7; D is uncertain. The CDR3 consists of 14 residues. V lost 4 bases to trimming and J lost 0 bases, with 10 bases between them. Germline CDR1 MNHEY, CDR2 SMNVEV (reference sequence). The CDR3 DNA reads as TGTGCCAGCAGTTCAGTCGGAAACTCCTACGAGCAGTACTTC. Translating it yields CASSSVGNSYEQYF.

The chain carries TRBV6-5 and TRBJ1-1, with unresolved D. The CDR3 totals 14 residues. Germline lookup yields CDR1 MNHEY and CDR2 SVGAGI. Trimming took off 4 bases at V and 1 base at J, with 10 bases between the two ends. In DNA form, the CDR3 reads TGTGCCAGCAGTTCCAACAGACCGAACACTGAAGCTTTCTTT. The encoded protein is CASSSNRPNTEAFF.

The chain uses TRBV21-1 and TRBJ2-7; the DNA was not used to check the table's D call, TRBD2. TRBV21-1 is a pseudogene segment. The CDR3 consists of 17 residues. As DNA, the CDR3 is TGTGCCAGCAGCCTAAATCTCAGGGCTAGCGGGCCCTACGAGCAGTACTTC. This encodes CASSLNLRASGPYEQYF.

The V gene is TRBV18, the J gene TRBJ1-5, with a tentative D call TRBD1 (5 bases). Germline V CDR1 and CDR2: KGHSH, LQKENI. This CDR3 has 12 amino acids. Trimming cost V 6 bases and J 9 bases, with 12 bases left between them. In DNA form, the CDR3 reads TGTGCCAGCTCGTCAGGGTGGGGGCCCCAGCATTTT. This sequence encodes CASSSGWGPQHF.

The chain combines TRBV11-3 with TRBJ2-7; TRBD2 might be the D (5 bases). CDR1 SGHNT and CDR2 YENEEA come from the germline V gene. The V end was cut by 5 bases, the J end by 3 bases, with 14 bases between. The CDR3 extends over 14 amino acids. The CDR3: CASSRASGYYEQYF. CDR3 DNA: TGTGCCAGCAGCCGGGCCTCGGGGTACTACGAGCAGTACTTC.

The chain recombines TRBV11-2 with TRBJ2-7; 8 bases agree with TRBD2. V was clipped by 10 bases and J by 6 bases; unmatched bases: 11. The CDR3 is made up of 13 amino acids. The germline V gene encodes CDR1 SGHAT and CDR2 FQNNGV. The CDR3 sequence is CATNPGGGREQYF. DNA for the CDR3: TGTGCCACCAACCCGGGGGGGGGTCGCGAGCAGTACTTC.

The chain is built from TRBV6-1 and TRBJ1-5, with a tentative D call TRBD1 (5 bases). Germline CDR1 reads MNHNS; CDR2 reads SASEGT. The CDR3 contains 13 residues. The V end was cut by 6 bases, the J end by 5 bases, with 11 bases between. The CDR3 nucleotides read TGTGCCAGCAGGTCAGGGCAATATCAGCCCCAGCATTTT. Translated, it gives CASRSGQYQPQHF.

The chain employs TRBV7-9 and TRBJ1-1; a possible D gene is TRBD1 (5 bases). The germline gives CDR1 SEHNR, CDR2 FQNEAQ (reference sequence). Trimming removed 0 bases from V and 1 base from J, with 9 bases in between. The CDR3 length is 15 residues. This CDR3 reads CASSLALGANTEAFF. CDR3 sequence (DNA): TGTGCCAGCAGCTTAGCGCTTGGGGCGAACACTGAAGCTTTCTTT.

This rearrangement joins TRBV5-4 to TRBJ2-5, with 8 bases fitting TRBD2. Germline CDR1 and CDR2: SGHNT and YYREEE (reference sequence). The CDR3 extends over 14 amino acids. The ends lost 3 bases at V and 5 bases at J; junction bases unmatched: 6. CDR3: CASSSAGGRETQYF. Here the CDR3 DNA reads TGTGCCAGCAGCTCGGCGGGAGGCCGGGAGACCCAGTACTTC.

This chain links TRBV28 with TRBJ2-2; possibly TRBD2 for D (6 bases). The V end lost 7 bases, the J end lost 1 base, and 10 bases lay between the germline ends. CDR1 is MDHEN, CDR2 SYDVKM, per germline. The CDR3 spans 14 residues. CDR3 DNA sequence: TGTGCCAGCATGGAGGGCCTGAACACCGGGGAGCTGTTTTTT. Amino acids: CASMEGLNTGELFF.

This sequence joins TRBV30 and TRBJ1-6; D perhaps matches TRBD1 (6 bases). This CDR3 spans 16 amino acids. Trimming pared 0 bases from V and 8 bases from J, leaving 17 bases between. From germline, CDR1 is GTSNPN and CDR2 SVGIG (reference sequence). CDR3 residues: CAWSVGGARRDSPLHF. CDR3 nucleotide sequence: TGTGCCTGGAGTGTTGGGGGGGCCCGGCGGGATTCACCCCTCCACTTT.

This clone showed up just once. The gene calls are TRBV2 and TRBJ1-1; D not certain. The length of the CDR3 is 15 residues. Trimming cost V 6 bases and J 1 base, with 15 bases left between them. Germline assignment: CDR1 SNHLY and CDR2 FYNNEI. The CDR3 region has the DNA TGTGCCAGCAGACCCCCGGCAGGACGGAACACTGAAGCTTTCTTT. Amino acids: CASRPPAGRNTEAFF. Full variable domain (remainder filled in from reference TRBV2 and TRBJ1-1): EPEVTQTPSHQVTQMGQEVILRCVPISNHLYFYWYRQILGQKVEFLVSFYNNEISEKSEIFDDQFSVERPDGSNFTLKIRSTKLEDSAMYFCASRPPAGRNTEAFFGQGTRLTVV.

The rearrangement joins TRBV19 to TRBJ1-5; 7 bases are shared with TRBD1. This CDR3 region has 16 residues. Germline CDR1 is LNHDA and CDR2 is SQIVND (reference sequence). V lost 3 bases and J lost 4; bases outside the gene matches: 9. CDR3 bases: TGTGCCAGTAGTATGGAGGGCAGGGGGGGTAATCAGCCCCAGCATTTT. This encodes CASSMEGRGGNQPQHF.

The V and J genes are TRBV6-5 and TRBJ2-1; no firm D call. Germline CDR1 and CDR2: MNHEY and SVGAGI. The CDR3 is 15 residues long. Deletions cut 2 bases from V and 4 bases from J, with 12 bases between. The CDR3 sequence: CASSYRAARYNEQFF. CDR3 DNA sequence: TGTGCCAGCAGTTACCGGGCCGCGAGGTACAATGAGCAGTTCTTC.

V is TRBV7-3 and J is TRBJ2-2, with TRBD2 matching over 7 bases. This CDR3 has 14 amino acids. J lost 1 base, V lost 4 bases, and 0 bases had no gene match. Germline V gene sequence: CDR1 SGHTA, CDR2 FQGTGA. The CDR3 protein is CASSSSGNTGELFF. The CDR3 DNA is TGTGCCAGCAGCTCTAGCGGGAACACCGGGGAGCTGTTTTTT.

The chain carries TRBV7-8 and TRBJ2-3; D may be TRBD1 (6 bases). The CDR3 sequence is 15 residues long. CDR1 is SGHVS, CDR2 FQNEAQ, per germline. V lost 4 bases to trimming and J lost 0 bases, with 11 bases between them. The CDR3 DNA reads TGTGCCAGCAGCTCCGGGACAACTAGCACAGATACGCAGTATTTT. As protein: CASSSGTTSTDTQYF.

This clone was seen a single time. This chain connects TRBV6-5 to TRBJ2-7, with 9 nucleotides matching TRBD1. CDR3 size: 15 residues. J was trimmed by 2 bases and V by 2 bases; bases with no gene match: 4. Germline V CDR1 and CDR2: MNHEY, SVGAGI. Written as DNA, the CDR3 is TGTGCCAGCAGTTACGGGGGACAGGGACCCTACGAGCAGTACTTC. Amino acid sequence: CASSYGGQGPYEQYF.